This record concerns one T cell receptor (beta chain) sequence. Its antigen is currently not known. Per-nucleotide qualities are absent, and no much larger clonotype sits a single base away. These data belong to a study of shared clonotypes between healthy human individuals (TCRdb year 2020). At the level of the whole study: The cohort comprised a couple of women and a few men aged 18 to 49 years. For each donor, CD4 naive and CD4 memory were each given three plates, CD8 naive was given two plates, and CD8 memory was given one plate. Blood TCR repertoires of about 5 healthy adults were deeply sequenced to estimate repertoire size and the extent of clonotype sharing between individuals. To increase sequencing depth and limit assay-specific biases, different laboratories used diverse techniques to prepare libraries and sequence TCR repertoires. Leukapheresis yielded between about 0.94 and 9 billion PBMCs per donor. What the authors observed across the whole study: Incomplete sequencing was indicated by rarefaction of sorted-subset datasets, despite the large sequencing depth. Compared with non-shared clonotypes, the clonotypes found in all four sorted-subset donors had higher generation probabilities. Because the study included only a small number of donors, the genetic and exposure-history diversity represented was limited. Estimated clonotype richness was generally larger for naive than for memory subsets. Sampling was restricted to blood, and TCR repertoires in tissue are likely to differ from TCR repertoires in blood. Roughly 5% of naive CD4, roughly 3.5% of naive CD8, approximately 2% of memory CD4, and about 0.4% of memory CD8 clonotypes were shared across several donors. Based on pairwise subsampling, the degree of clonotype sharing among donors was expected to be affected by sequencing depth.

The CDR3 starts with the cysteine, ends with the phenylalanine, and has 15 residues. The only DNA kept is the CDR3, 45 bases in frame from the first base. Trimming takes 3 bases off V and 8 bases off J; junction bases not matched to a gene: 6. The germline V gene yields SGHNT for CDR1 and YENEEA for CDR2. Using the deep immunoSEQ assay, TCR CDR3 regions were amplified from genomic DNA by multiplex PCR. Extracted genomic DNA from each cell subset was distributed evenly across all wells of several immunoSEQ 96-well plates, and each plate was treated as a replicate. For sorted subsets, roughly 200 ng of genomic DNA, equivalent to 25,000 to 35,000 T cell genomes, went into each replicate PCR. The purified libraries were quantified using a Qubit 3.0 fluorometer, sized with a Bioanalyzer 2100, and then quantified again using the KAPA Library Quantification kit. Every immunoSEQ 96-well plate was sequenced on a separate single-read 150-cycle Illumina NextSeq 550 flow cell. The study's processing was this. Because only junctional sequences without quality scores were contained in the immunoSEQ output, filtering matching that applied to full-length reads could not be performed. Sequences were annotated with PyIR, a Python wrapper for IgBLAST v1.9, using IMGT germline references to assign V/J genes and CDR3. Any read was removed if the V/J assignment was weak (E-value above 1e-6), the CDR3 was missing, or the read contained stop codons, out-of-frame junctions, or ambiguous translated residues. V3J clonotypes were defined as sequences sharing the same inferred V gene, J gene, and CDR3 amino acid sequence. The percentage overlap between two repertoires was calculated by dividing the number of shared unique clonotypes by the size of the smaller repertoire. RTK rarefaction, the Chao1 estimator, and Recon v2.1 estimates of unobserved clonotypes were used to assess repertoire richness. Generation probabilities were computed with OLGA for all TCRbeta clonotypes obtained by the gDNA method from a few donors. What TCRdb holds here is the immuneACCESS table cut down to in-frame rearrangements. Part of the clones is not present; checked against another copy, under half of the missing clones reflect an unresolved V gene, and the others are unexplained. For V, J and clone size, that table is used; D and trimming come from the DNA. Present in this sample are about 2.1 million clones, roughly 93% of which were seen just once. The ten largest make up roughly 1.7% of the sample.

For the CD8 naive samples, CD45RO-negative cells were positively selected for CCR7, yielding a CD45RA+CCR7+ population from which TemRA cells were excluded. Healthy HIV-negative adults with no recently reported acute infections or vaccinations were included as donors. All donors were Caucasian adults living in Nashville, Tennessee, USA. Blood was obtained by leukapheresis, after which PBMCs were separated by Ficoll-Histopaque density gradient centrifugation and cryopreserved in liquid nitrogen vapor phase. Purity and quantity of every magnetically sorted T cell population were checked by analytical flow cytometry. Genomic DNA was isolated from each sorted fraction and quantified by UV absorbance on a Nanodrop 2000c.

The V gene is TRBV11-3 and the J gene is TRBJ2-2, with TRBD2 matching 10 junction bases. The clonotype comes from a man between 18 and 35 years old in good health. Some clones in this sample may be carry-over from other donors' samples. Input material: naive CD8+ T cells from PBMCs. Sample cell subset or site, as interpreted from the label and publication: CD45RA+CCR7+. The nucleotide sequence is TGTGCCAGCAGCTTGTCGGGACTAGCGAGAGGGGAGCTGTTTTTT. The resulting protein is CASSLSGLARGELFF.